A single sample gave rise to the 25 T cell receptor beta chains below, sequenced in a study of blood T cell repertoires in COVID-19 (dated by TCRdb to about 2020). Receptors were amplified or captured by the immunoSEQ multiplex PCR assay. The clones in this table, taken by TCRdb from immuneACCESS, are in-frame only. Not every clone is retained; where verified, under half of the shortfall comes from an unresolved V gene, and the cause of the rest is unknown. For this sample the table gives about 320,000 clones, of which roughly 85% were detected only once. 1.9% of the sample lies in the top ten. Sequencing was performed on PBMCs or T cells enriched from blood (not recorded which). The source is a woman aged 30 to 39 who had been exposed to COVID-19.

This chain links TRBV27 with TRBJ1-6, with 7 bases matching TRBD1. The trim removed 2 bases at V and 6 bases at J, leaving 7 bases unmatched. CDR3 length: 16 amino acids. CDR1 and CDR2 from the germline V gene are MNHEY and SMNVEV (reference sequence). This CDR3 is CASSLTQTGRNSPLHF. In nucleotides, the CDR3 is TGTGCCAGCAGTTTAACCCAGACAGGGCGTAATTCACCCCTCCACTTT.

V is TRBV7-2 and J is TRBJ2-1, with TRBD2 matching over 9 bases. CDR3 length: 15 residues. With 5 bases clipped from V and 10 bases from J, the junction kept 12 bases outside the gene matches. Germline CDR1 reads SGHTA; CDR2 reads FQGNSA. The chain's CDR3 is CASSPRLSAGGEQFF. The CDR3 nucleotides are TGTGCCAGCAGCCCCCGTTTGTCCGCGGGAGGGGAGCAGTTCTTC.

This chain joins TRBV28 and TRBJ2-1; unclear D gene. Germline V gene lookup returns CDR1 MDHEN and CDR2 SYDVKM. CDR3 length equals 16 residues. V was pared by 3 bases and J by 0 bases, with 12 bases between. The CDR3, as DNA: TGTGCCAGCAGTTTGATATCACTGAGCTCCTACAATGAGCAGTTCTTC. Protein product: CASSLISLSSYNEQFF.

V is TRBV29-1 and J is TRBJ1-3; D not certain. This CDR3 is built from 14 residues. V lost 8 bases, J lost 4 bases, and 18 bases lay in between. CDR1 and CDR2 (germline): SQVTM, ANQGSEA. In DNA form, the CDR3 reads TGCAGCCCTGAAAGGAGGGAGACAGGAAACACCATATATTTT. Translation: CSPERRETGNTIYF.

This rearrangement joins TRBV19 to TRBJ2-2, with a tentative D call TRBD1 (6 bases). The CDR3 consists of 12 residues. CDR1 LNHDA and CDR2 SQIVND come from the germline V gene (reference sequence). V was shortened by 5 bases and J by 16 bases, with 17 bases between the two germline ends. CDR3 loop: CASSVCKDRGFF. In DNA, the CDR3 is TGTGCCAGTAGTGTCTGTAAGGACAGAGGGTTTTTT.

This chain joins TRBV18 and TRBJ1-2; D may be TRBD1 (5 bases). This CDR3 has 12 amino acids. Germline lookup yields CDR1 KGHSH and CDR2 LQKENI. Deletions cut 4 bases from V and 8 bases from J, with 11 bases between. This CDR3 reads CASSLGERGYTF. CDR3 bases: TGTGCCAGCTCACTAGGGGAAAGGGGCTACACCTTC. Complete variable domain (other parts from reference TRBV18 and TRBJ1-2): NAGVMQNPRHLVRRRGQEARLRCSPMKGHSHVYWYRQLPEEGLKFMVYLQKENIIDESGMPKERFSAEFPKEGPSILRIQQVVRGDSAAYFCASSLGERGYTFGSGTRLTVV.

The rearrangement links TRBV11-2 to TRBJ2-5, with D perhaps matching TRBD2 (6 bases). In germline, CDR1 is SGHAT, CDR2 FQNNGV. This CDR3 region has 18 residues. Trimming pared 2 bases from V and 2 bases from J, leaving 21 bases between. In DNA form, the CDR3 reads TGTGCCAGCAGCTTAAAGTCAGGGCCCCTAGCGCCGCAAGAGACCCAGTACTTC. This translates into CASSLKSGPLAPQETQYF.

This chain joins TRBV7-9 and TRBJ1-1, with unresolved D. The V gene's germline CDR1 is SEHNR and CDR2 FQNEAQ (reference sequence). V was cut by 3 bases and J by 3 bases, with 11 bases left in between. CDR3 size: 14 residues. The DNA for the CDR3 is TGTGCCAGCAGCTTGAGGGTTGGGGACACTGAAGCTTTCTTT. This gives the protein CASSLRVGDTEAFF.

As DNA, the CDR3 is TGTGCCTGGAGTAGTCATCAGGGAGAGACCCAGTACTTC. Its translation: CAWSSHQGETQYF. The genes are TRBV30 and TRBJ2-5, with TRBD1 as a possible D gene (5 bases). The V and J ends lost 2 bases and 4 bases respectively, with 11 bases between them. There are 13 residues in the CDR3. CDR1 and CDR2 from the germline V gene are GTSNPN and SVGIG (reference sequence).

The rearrangement uses TRBV19 and TRBJ2-2, with D perhaps TRBD1 (5 bases). Germline V gene sequence: CDR1 LNHDA, CDR2 SQIVND (reference sequence). The CDR3 spans 14 residues. The V gene lost 4 bases and the J gene lost 7 bases, with 13 bases spanning the gap. The CDR3 DNA is TGTGCCAGTAGTACCACGACAGCTGGCGGGGAGCTGTTTTTT. It encodes CASSTTTAGGELFF.

This chain uses TRBV5-1 with TRBJ2-3; no firm D call. Germline V lookup: CDR1 SGHRS, CDR2 YFSETQ. The CDR3 runs 15 residues. Deletions cut 0 bases from V and 4 bases from J, with 12 bases between. CDR3 in DNA: TGCGCCAGCAGCTTGGAAGTCGGAGCGCCAGATACGCAGTATTTT. Its translation: CASSLEVGAPDTQYF.

The J gene is TRBJ2-4, the V gene TRBV3-1 (or the pseudogene TRBV3-2); D might be TRBD1 (5 bases). Trimming stripped 1 base from V and 0 bases from J, with 10 bases between. CDR1 LGHDT and CDR2 YNNKEL come from the germline V gene (reference sequence). This CDR3 is built from 16 residues. The CDR3 DNA reads as TGTGCCAGCAGCCAAGGTCCAGGGTCAGCCAAAAACATTCAGTACTTC. The encoded protein is CASSQGPGSAKNIQYF.

The rearrangement joins TRBV5-1 to TRBJ1-1, with TRBD1 matching over 9 bases. V lost 1 base to trimming and J lost 1 base; unmatched junction nucleotides: 2. Germline V CDR1 and CDR2: SGHRS, YFSETQ. This CDR3 spans 15 amino acids. DNA of the CDR3: TGCGCCAGCAGCTTGCCGGGACAGGGGAACACTGAAGCTTTCTTT. It yields the protein CASSLPGQGNTEAFF.

The chain employs TRBV5-1 and TRBJ2-7; no clear D. This CDR3 contains 13 residues. Germline CDR1 reads SGHRS; CDR2 reads YFSETQ. Trimming shortened V by 7 bases and J by 0 bases, and 11 bases separated the two germline ends. CDR3 sequence (DNA): TGCGCCAGCTGTCCAGGTGGCTCCTACGAGCAGTACTTC. Protein: CASCPGGSYEQYF.

The J gene is TRBJ1-1, the V gene TRBV28; no reliable D call. The CDR3 has 15 residues. Germline values: CDR1 MDHEN, CDR2 SYDVKM. Trimming shortened V by 3 bases and J by 7 bases, and 18 bases separated the two germline ends. The CDR3 DNA sequence: TGTGCCAGCAGTTTGGTCCCCCAACGCCGGGTTGAAGCTTTCTTT. Translated, it gives CASSLVPQRRVEAFF.

The genes are TRBV6-5 and TRBJ1-2, with 8 bases that match TRBD1. Germline assignment: CDR1 MNHEY and CDR2 SVGAGI. This CDR3 is built from 14 residues. The ends lost 4 bases at V and 10 bases at J; junction bases unmatched: 11. The CDR3 protein is CASSSTDRGEYYTF. The CDR3 nucleotides read TGTGCCAGCAGTTCCACTGACAGGGGAGAGTACTACACCTTC.

The chain links TRBV28 to TRBJ2-7; tentative D call: TRBD1 (5 bases). V was shortened by 2 bases and J by 1 base, with 9 bases between the two germline ends. Germline-derived CDR1 and CDR2 are MDHEN and SYDVKM. This CDR3 is built from 14 residues. Written as DNA, the CDR3 is TGTGCCAGCAGTTTACCAGGGTTTTCCTACGAGCAGTACTTC. It encodes CASSLPGFSYEQYF.

The rearrangement links TRBV9 to TRBJ1-4; D may be TRBD1 (5 bases). V was cut by 3 bases and J by 0 bases, with 12 bases left in between. In germline, CDR1 is SGDLS, CDR2 YYNGEE. The CDR3 sequence is 16 residues long. The CDR3 reads CASSAQGFATNEKLFF. In nucleotides, the CDR3 is TGTGCCAGCAGCGCCCAGGGATTTGCAACTAATGAAAAACTGTTTTTT.

Only one count was recorded for this clone. This rearrangement joins TRBV28 to TRBJ2-1; TRBD1 is a possible D gene (5 bases). CDR1 and CDR2 (germline): MDHEN, SYDVKM. V lost 5 bases to trimming and J lost 5 bases, with 10 bases between them. This CDR3 contains 13 residues. The CDR3 nucleotides are TGTGCCAGCAGTATACCGGACAACAATGAGCAGTTCTTC. Encoded protein: CASSIPDNNEQFF.

This sequence joins TRBV13 and TRBJ2-5; TRBD2 matches at 8 bases. CDR3 length: 14 residues. J gave up 1 base and V 5 bases, and 3 bases lay outside the gene matches. CDR1 is PRHDT and CDR2 is FYEKMQ in the germline V gene (reference sequence). CDR3 in DNA: TGTGCCAGCAGCATCACTAGCGGCCAAGAGACCCAGTACTTC. Translating it yields CASSITSGQETQYF.

The rearrangement joins TRBV3-1 (or the pseudogene TRBV3-2) to TRBJ1-2; D not resolved. V lost 0 bases and J lost 1, with 6 bases in between. The CDR3 sequence is 14 residues long. Germline values: CDR1 LGHDT, CDR2 YNNKEL (reference sequence). The CDR3 coding sequence is TGTGCCAGCAGCCAAGATAGGAGTAACTATGGCTACACCTTC. It yields the protein CASSQDRSNYGYTF.

V usage is TRBV5-5 and J usage is TRBJ1-1; the D is unclear. The CDR3 length is 13 residues. Germline-derived CDR1 and CDR2 are SGHKS and YYEKEE (reference sequence). The V end lost 2 bases, the J end lost 6 bases, and 11 bases lay between the germline ends. CDR3 sequence reads: CASSFRHGSEAFF. The CDR3 coding sequence is TGTGCCAGCAGCTTCAGGCATGGATCTGAAGCTTTCTTT.

V and J are TRBV20-1 and TRBJ2-1; unclear D gene. Looked up from germline, CDR1 is DFQATT and CDR2 is SNEGSKA (reference sequence). V was trimmed by 1 base and J by 8 bases, leaving 3 bases between them. The CDR3 extends over 10 amino acids. The CDR3 region has the DNA TGCAGTGCTAGAGCTTATGAGCAGTTCTTC. Amino acid sequence: CSARAYEQFF.

V is TRBV30 and J is TRBJ1-1; TRBD1 is a possible D gene (6 bases). This CDR3 has 12 amino acids. In germline, CDR1 is GTSNPN, CDR2 SVGIG (reference sequence). V was cut by 1 base and J by 9 bases, with 12 bases left in between. The chain's CDR3 is CAWSDYRDQAFF. CDR3 DNA sequence: TGTGCCTGGAGTGACTACAGGGATCAAGCTTTCTTT. Using reference TRBV30 and TRBJ1-1 for the parts outside the CDR3, the full variable domain is SQTIHQWPATLVQPVGSPLSLECTVEGTSNPNLYWYRQAAGRGLQLLFYSVGIGQISSEVPQNLSASRPQDRQFILSSKKLLLSDSGFYLCAWSDYRDQAFFGQGTRLTVV.

This clone has just a few counts. The rearrangement links TRBV12-3 or TRBV12-4 to TRBJ1-2; 9 bases map to TRBD1. The CDR3 has 13 residues. V shed 10 bases and J 11 bases; nucleotides not matched to a gene: 14. CDR3 bases: TGTGCCATTTCGCCCCCGGGACAGGGCCGATACACCTTC. Translation gives CAISPPGQGRYTF.